The source of this TCR beta chain is a study of blood T cell repertoires in COVID-19 (dated by TCRdb to the early 2020s). As for the study more broadly: The collaborator samples originated in the United States, Italy and Spain and spanned the acute and convalescent phases of COVID-19. The prospective study material was composed of cDNA or gDNA derived from T cells, B-cell-depleted T cells, or PBMCs. Subjects who had been exposed to COVID-19, were actively infected with it, or had recovered from it provided the deeply sampled blood TCRbeta repertoires that made up the dataset. The repertoires were released in a freely available public database meant as a resource for research on the immune response to SARS-CoV-2. The samples were drawn from the first 160 participants of the ongoing ImmuneRACE study and from 950 to 1,500 subjects provided by 6 global collaborators. Nearly every sample came with metadata listing a de-identified subject ID, COVID-19 status, age in years and sex. Where available, HLA class I and class II types were taken from metadata supplied by the sample provider and were not determined by assay-based typing.

General study outcomes and caveats: Clinical and demographic metadata were provided uncurated, with the amount varying by source and participant.

TCRbeta CDR3 regions were amplified from genomic DNA by means of the immunoSEQ Assay, a bias-controlled multiplex PCR. The authors' analysis ran thus. The number of nucleated cells in each sample was estimated from the amplification of reference gene primers within the assay. To quantify the absolute abundance of each unique TCRbeta CDR3 rearrangement, sequence reads were collapsed and filtered. Productive Simpson clonality was computed per sample as the square root of Simpson's diversity index over productive rearrangements. TCRdb provides this immuneACCESS table in a form limited to in-frame rearrangements. Some clones are lacking; in checked studies, under half of them reflect an unresolved V gene, and why the rest are absent is not known. Clone size and V and J calls were adopted from that table, with D and trimming inferred from the DNA. The sample table records around 300,000 clones; 70% to 90% of these occur just once. The ten largest clones capture almost 9.5% of the sample.

Whole blood was collected in K2EDTA tubes by collaborating institutions according to the institutions' own protocols. For TCRbeta analysis, collaborators shipped samples as frozen whole blood, isolated PBMCs, or DNA extracted from either of those sample types. Worth noting for this clone: The antigen it binds to is not known. No much larger clonotype is one base removed from it; base qualities were not supplied.

CDR3 length: 18 amino acids, cysteine to phenylalanine. CDR3 DNA is the only sequence kept; it has 54 bases, read in frame from the first base. CDR1 and CDR2, per the germline V gene (reference sequence), are SGHNT and YYREEE. Trimming accounts for 1 base at V and 7 bases at J, while the number of junction bases matched to no gene is 14. The sequence derives from a young man with active or convalescent COVID-19. The specimen was peripheral blood. The chain was built from TRBV5-4 and TRBJ2-1, and TRBD2 aligns with 10 junction nucleotides. DNA sequence: TGTGCCAGCAGCTTGATCTACGTGGCTAGCGGGGGAGGTAATGAGCAGTTCTTC. Its protein reads: CASSLIYVASGGGNEQFF.